This TCR beta chain appears in the sequencing data of a study of beta chain features in type 1 diabetes. Each of the sorted populations had a purity greater than 95%. Of note for this clone: The target antigen is unknown.

Study results and limitations: Moderate yet significant TCRB CDR3 shortening was seen in Type 1 diabetes patients in all four CD4+ subsets. VDJ junctions from type 1 diabetes patients carried fewer insertions and larger deletions.

Sequencing targeted expressed TCRB transcripts, as all isolated RNA had been reverse transcribed. This table comes from immunoSEQ multiplex PCR, and its TCRdb copy is limited to in-frame clones, with some not included. The sample lists approximately 250,000 clones; about a sixth were seen once. The sample was naive CD4+ T cells from blood. The receptor was derived from a man aged 25-45 years with type 1 diabetes.

In DNA, the CDR3 is TGTGCCACCAGGGACAGGGAGGGCTCCTACGAGCAGTACTTC. This encodes CATRDREGSYEQYF. The rearrangement uses TRBV15 and TRBJ2-7; D might be TRBD1 (8 bases). CDR1 LNHNV and CDR2 YYDKDF come from the germline V gene (reference sequence). The V end lost 6 bases, the J end lost 0 bases, and 12 bases lay between the germline ends. The CDR3 has 14 amino acids.